Each of the 27 T cell receptor beta chains below was sequenced from the same sample in a study of T-cell memory formation after mild COVID-19. TCRdb itself ran the 5' RACE reads through MiXCR, one entry per CDR3 protein. The table includes 200,000 to 250,000 distinct CDR3 sequences, about a sixth detected once. What was sequenced was PBMCs or a T cell subset sorted from them (not recorded which). The receptors stem from a man aged 18-30 years who had mild COVID-19 (a few samples of this study predate the infection). Cell type and time point are not known.

The V call is TRBV9, the J call TRBJ2-3; D may be TRBD2 (5 bases). Looked up from germline, CDR1 is SGDLS and CDR2 is YYNGEE. Trimming stripped 4 bases from V and 4 bases from J, with 13 bases between. CDR3 size: 14 residues. The DNA of the CDR3 is TGTGCCAGCAGCCGGTCCCCGGGGTCAGATACGCAGTATTTT. This gives the protein CASSRSPGSDTQYF.

The chain uses TRBV6-2 or TRBV6-3 and TRBJ2-7, with 11 positions matching TRBD2. The V and J ends lost 6 bases and 0 bases, in that order; junction bases with no gene match: 10. Germline V gives CDR1 MNHEY, CDR2 SVGEGT. CDR3 length: 17 amino acids. The CDR3 is CASRTRLAGTLSYEQYF. CDR3 in DNA: TGTGCCAGCAGAACCCGACTAGCGGGGACTCTCTCCTACGAGCAGTACTTC.

This clonotype occurred a few times. The gene calls are TRBV9 and TRBJ1-2, with TRBD1 matching over 8 bases. CDR1 is SGDLS and CDR2 is YYNGEE in the germline V gene. The CDR3 has 14 amino acids. Losses at the gene ends were 4 bases for V and 2 bases for J; bases not matched to a gene: 4. CDR3 amino acids: CASSRGQGNYGYTF. CDR3 sequence (DNA): TGTGCCAGCAGCAGAGGACAGGGAAACTATGGCTACACCTTC.

Only a few counts were recorded for this clonotype. The chain carries TRBV20-1 and TRBJ2-7, with 9 nucleotides matching TRBD1. The germline CDR1 and CDR2 sequences are DFQATT and SNEGSKA (reference sequence). Trimming removed 5 bases from V and 6 bases from J; junction bases left unmatched: 11. The CDR3 runs to 14 residues. In DNA, the CDR3 is TGCAGTGCTGGGGCCCCGGGACAGGGAACCGAGCAGTACGTC. Protein sequence: CSAGAPGQGTEQYV.

This clonotype turned up a few times. The genes are TRBV19 and TRBJ1-2; D might be TRBD1 (5 bases). CDR3 size: 14 residues. The ends were cut back, 3 bases at V and 6 bases at J, with 14 bases in the middle. Germline V gives CDR1 LNHDA, CDR2 SQIVND (reference sequence). The chain's CDR3 is CASSISAAGHGYTF. CDR3 in DNA: TGTGCCAGTAGTATCTCGGCGGCAGGGCATGGCTACACCTTC.

V is TRBV6-5 and J is TRBJ1-4; D gene ambiguous. V shed 3 bases and J shed 1 base, with 15 bases lying between them. CDR1 is MNHEY, CDR2 SVGAGI, per germline. The CDR3 extends over 17 amino acids. CDR3 sequence (DNA): TGTGCCAGCAGTTATCAATCGGCGGGCGGAACTAATGAAAAACTGTTTTTT. Its protein is CASSYQSAGGTNEKLFF.

This clonotype was seen many times. V usage is TRBV20-1 and J usage is TRBJ1-2, with TRBD1 matching 9 bases. CDR3 length: 12 residues. V was pared by 6 bases and J by 4 bases, with 3 bases of the junction left unmatched. CDR1 and CDR2 from the germline V gene are DFQATT and SNEGSKA (reference sequence). CDR3 nucleotide sequence: TGCAGTGCCAAGGACAGGGGCTATGGCTACACCTTC. Translation: CSAKDRGYGYTF.

The sample holds a few counts of this clonotype. The chain recombines TRBV7-8 with TRBJ1-3; 8 bases agree with TRBD1. Germline CDR1 and CDR2: SGHVS and FQNEAQ. The junction had 12 bases not matched to a gene; V was cut back by 6 bases and J by 5 bases. CDR3 length equals 16 residues. CDR3 region: CASRRHRGMDRNTIYF. The CDR3 coding sequence is TGTGCCAGCAGGCGGCACAGGGGGATGGATAGAAACACCATATATTTT.

This chain joins TRBV7-2 and TRBJ2-7, with TRBD1 matching 8 bases. Germline assignment: CDR1 SGHTA and CDR2 FQGNSA. The CDR3 has 15 residues. Unmatched junction bases numbered 5, after V lost 2 bases and J lost 2 bases. CDR3 in DNA: TGTGCCAGCAGCTTAAGACAGGGGACGACCTACGAGCAGTACTTC. Its translation is CASSLRQGTTYEQYF.

This clonotype was counted a few times. This chain uses TRBV6-2 or TRBV6-3 with TRBJ2-3, with D perhaps assigned TRBD1 or TRBD2 (5 bases each). Germline values: CDR1 MNHEY, CDR2 SVGEGT. This CDR3 comprises 14 residues. With 4 bases removed from V and 0 bases from J, the gap between germline ends came to 8 bases. The CDR3 nucleotides are TGTGCCAGCAGTTGGGGGATCAGCACAGATACGCAGTATTTT. Translating gives CASSWGISTDTQYF.

This clonotype has ten or more counts. This chain joins TRBV7-2 and TRBJ2-5; D is ambiguous. The germline V and J ends were trimmed by 0 bases and 5 bases, with 4 bases remaining between them. CDR1 and CDR2 (germline): SGHTA, FQGNSA. The CDR3 contains 12 residues. This CDR3 reads CASSLASETQYF. CDR3 DNA: TGTGCCAGCAGCTTAGCTTCTGAGACCCAGTACTTC.

The chain combines TRBV19 with TRBJ1-1; D unresolved. This CDR3 contains 12 residues. Deletions cut 3 bases from V and 6 bases from J, with 8 bases between. CDR1 is LNHDA and CDR2 is SQIVND in the germline V gene (reference sequence). The chain's CDR3 is CASSIRQAEAFF. The CDR3 nucleotides are TGTGCCAGTAGTATTCGGCAAGCTGAAGCTTTCTTT. The full variable domain, its missing parts supplied by reference TRBV19 and TRBJ1-1, is DGGITQSPKYLFRKEGQNVTLSCEQNLNHDAMYWYRQDPGQGLRLIYYSQIVNDFQKGDIAEGYSVSREKKESFPLTVTSAQKNPTAFYLCASSIRQAEAFFGQGTRLTVV.

This clonotype was counted many times. The chain is built from TRBV7-9 and TRBJ2-1; D unresolved. In germline, CDR1 is SEHNR, CDR2 FQNEAQ (reference sequence). Trimming pared 0 bases from V and 5 bases from J, leaving 8 bases between. The CDR3 sequence is 14 residues long. In DNA form, the CDR3 reads TGTGCCAGCAGCTTAGCGGGTGGGGACAATGAGCAGTTCTTC. It translates to CASSLAGGDNEQFF.

The gene calls are TRBV10-3 and TRBJ1-4, with D unclear. This CDR3 has 13 amino acids. The germline V and J ends were trimmed by 0 bases and 8 bases, with 7 bases remaining between them. Per germline, CDR1 ENHRY and CDR2 SYGVKD. The CDR3 region is CAISESLGEKLFF. DNA of the CDR3: TGTGCCATCAGTGAGTCCCTCGGGGAAAAACTGTTTTTT.

This clonotype turned up a few times. The CDR3 bases are TGTGCCAGCAGCCCTCGACACACGAACACTGAAGCTTTCTTT. Its translation is CASSPRHTNTEAFF. The V gene is TRBV3-1, the J gene TRBJ1-1; D unresolved. V shed 4 bases and J shed 1 base, with 10 bases lying between them. This CDR3 has 14 residues. Germline-derived CDR1 and CDR2 are LGHDT and YNNKEL (reference sequence).

This clonotype came up many times. This CDR3 reads CASSLDGGLRKTQYF. The CDR3 DNA is TGTGCCAGCAGCTTGGACGGGGGTTTAAGGAAGACCCAGTACTTC. The chain recombines TRBV5-6 with TRBJ2-5, with a possible D match to TRBD2 (6 bases). The CDR3 has 15 amino acids. Per the germline V gene, CDR1 is SGHDT and CDR2 is YYEEEE. Trimming pared 0 bases from V and 6 bases from J, leaving 15 bases between.

This chain joins TRBV5-1 and TRBJ1-2; 7 bases map to TRBD1. Germline CDR1 and CDR2: SGHRS and YFSETQ. The CDR3 extends over 13 amino acids. The ends lost 4 bases at V and 4 bases at J; junction bases unmatched: 4. CDR3 sequence: CASSPWDSYGYTF. The DNA of the CDR3 is TGCGCCAGCAGCCCTTGGGACAGCTATGGCTACACCTTC.

This clonotype was recorded many times. V is TRBV5-1 and J is TRBJ2-3, with D perhaps being TRBD1 or TRBD2 (5 bases each). The V gene lost 4 bases and the J gene lost 3 bases, with 12 bases spanning the gap. The CDR3 is 14 residues long. Per the germline V gene, CDR1 is SGHRS and CDR2 is YFSETQ. This chain's CDR3 is CASSLGRGTDTQYF. CDR3 bases: TGCGCCAGCAGCCTGGGACGGGGAACAGATACGCAGTATTTT.

This chain uses TRBV7-2 with TRBJ2-7; TRBD2 matches 7 bases. The germline V gene has CDR1 SGHTA and CDR2 FQGNSA. The CDR3 is 14 residues long. V gave up 6 bases and J gave up 0 bases; unmatched junction bases: 5. CDR3 sequence: CASSMAGVSYEQYV. The CDR3 coding sequence is TGTGCCAGCAGTATGGCGGGGGTCTCCTACGAGCAGTACGTC.

This clonotype was seen ten or more times. J is TRBJ2-7 and V is TRBV4-2, with a tentative D call TRBD2 (5 bases). V was cut by 5 bases and J by 3 bases, with 11 bases left in between. The CDR3 is made up of 13 amino acids. The germline V gene encodes CDR1 LGHNA and CDR2 YNFKEQ. Here the CDR3 DNA reads TGTGCCAGCAGCGCTGACGGAGGCTACGAGCAGTACTTC. It specifies CASSADGGYEQYF.

This clonotype was counted a single time. The chain joins TRBV20-1 to TRBJ2-3; 8 nucleotides align to TRBD2. The CDR3 contains 14 residues. V dropped 3 bases and J dropped 7; count of bases not matched to a gene: 9. Germline V CDR1 and CDR2: DFQATT, SNEGSKA (reference sequence). In DNA form, the CDR3 reads TGCAGTGCTAGCGGGCGGGGGGCTACAAATACGCAGTATTTT. Its protein product is CSASGRGATNTQYF.

The chain uses TRBV12-3 or TRBV12-4 and TRBJ2-7; D is possibly TRBD2 (6 bases). V was clipped by 0 bases and J by 5 bases, with 11 bases between them. The CDR3 is 14 amino acids. The CDR3 loop is CASSLAGGTHEQYF. The DNA of the CDR3 is TGTGCCAGCAGTTTAGCAGGAGGGACCCACGAGCAGTACTTC.

V gene TRBV7-9 combines with J gene TRBJ2-7; no definite D call. Between the trimmed V and J ends, which lost 0 bases and 2 bases, there was a span of 14 bases. CDR1 and CDR2 (germline): SEHNR, FQNEAQ (reference sequence). CDR3 length equals 16 residues. CDR3: CASSLATPWAPYEQYV. The CDR3 region has the DNA TGTGCCAGCAGCTTAGCGACCCCTTGGGCCCCCTACGAGCAGTACGTC.

There are a few counts of this clonotype. The gene calls are TRBV12-3 or TRBV12-4 and TRBJ2-7; D remains ambiguous. The CDR3 contains 17 residues. Trimming shortened V by 5 bases and J by 3 bases, and 23 bases separated the two germline ends. The CDR3 loop is CASSLRDWGSSDYEQYV. CDR3 nucleotide sequence: TGTGCCAGCAGTCTACGAGATTGGGGTAGCAGTGACTACGAGCAGTACGTC.

This clonotype was seen only a few times. At one boundary the junction diverges from the germline segment, which might be a read error. The chain uses TRBV2 and TRBJ2-3; D is possibly TRBD2 (5 bases). This CDR3 comprises 13 residues. CDR1 and CDR2 from the germline V gene are SNHLY and FYNNEI. The CDR3 region has the DNA TGCACCCGCCAAGCGGAACTTACAGATACGCAGTATTTT. Protein product: CTRQAELTDTQYF. Full variable domain (remainder filled in from reference TRBV2 and TRBJ2-3): EPEVTQTPSHQVTQMGQEVILRCVPISNHLYFYWYRQILGQKVEFLVSFYNNEISEKSEIFDDQFSVERPDGSNFTLKIRSTKLEDSAMYFCTRQAELTDTQYFGPGTRLTVL.

This clonotype was counted a few times. A junction end diverges from the germline sequence, so it may reflect a read error. The chain joins TRBV7-7 to TRBJ2-5; D not resolved. CDR1 is SSHAT, CDR2 FNYEAQ, per germline (reference sequence). CDR3 length equals 13 residues. This chain's CDR3 is CASSFGVRETQYF. CDR3 nucleotide sequence: TGTGCTAGCAGCTTTGGGGTTAGGGAGACCCAGTACTTC.

This clonotype was seen more than once but under ten times. This rearrangement joins TRBV5-1 to TRBJ2-1; 9 bases are a match to TRBD1. The CDR3 runs 16 residues. Germline trimming cut 5 bases from V and 4 bases from J; bases unmatched to any gene: 10. Germline lookup yields CDR1 SGHRS and CDR2 YFSETQ. CDR3 DNA sequence: TGCGCCAGCAGAGACACCGGGACAGGGAATTACAATGAGCAGTTCTTC. Encoded protein: CASRDTGTGNYNEQFF.